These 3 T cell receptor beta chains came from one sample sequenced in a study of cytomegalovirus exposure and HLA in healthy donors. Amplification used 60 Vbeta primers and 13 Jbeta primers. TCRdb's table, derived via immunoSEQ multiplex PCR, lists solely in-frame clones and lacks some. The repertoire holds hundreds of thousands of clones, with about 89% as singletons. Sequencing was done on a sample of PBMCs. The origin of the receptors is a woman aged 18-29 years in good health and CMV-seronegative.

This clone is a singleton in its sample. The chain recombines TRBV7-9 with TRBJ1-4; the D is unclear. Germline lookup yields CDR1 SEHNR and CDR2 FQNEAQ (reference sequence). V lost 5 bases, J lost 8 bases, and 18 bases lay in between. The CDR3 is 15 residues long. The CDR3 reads CASSPPGLREEKLFF. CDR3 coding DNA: TGTGCCAGCAGCCCCCCGGGTCTTCGGGAGGAAAAACTGTTTTTT.

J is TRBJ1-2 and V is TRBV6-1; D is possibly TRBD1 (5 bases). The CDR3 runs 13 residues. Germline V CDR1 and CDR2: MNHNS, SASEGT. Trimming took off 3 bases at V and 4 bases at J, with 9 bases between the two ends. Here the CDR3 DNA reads TGTGCCAGCAGTGACCCAGGGCCCTATGGCTACACCTTC. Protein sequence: CASSDPGPYGYTF.

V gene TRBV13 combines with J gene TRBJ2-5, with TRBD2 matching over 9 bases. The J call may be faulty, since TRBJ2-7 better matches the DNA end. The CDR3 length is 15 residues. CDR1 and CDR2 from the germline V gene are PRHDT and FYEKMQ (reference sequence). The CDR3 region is CASSHTGTSPDEQYF. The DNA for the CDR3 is TGTGCCAGCAGCCATACCGGGACTAGCCCCGACGAGCAGTACTTC.